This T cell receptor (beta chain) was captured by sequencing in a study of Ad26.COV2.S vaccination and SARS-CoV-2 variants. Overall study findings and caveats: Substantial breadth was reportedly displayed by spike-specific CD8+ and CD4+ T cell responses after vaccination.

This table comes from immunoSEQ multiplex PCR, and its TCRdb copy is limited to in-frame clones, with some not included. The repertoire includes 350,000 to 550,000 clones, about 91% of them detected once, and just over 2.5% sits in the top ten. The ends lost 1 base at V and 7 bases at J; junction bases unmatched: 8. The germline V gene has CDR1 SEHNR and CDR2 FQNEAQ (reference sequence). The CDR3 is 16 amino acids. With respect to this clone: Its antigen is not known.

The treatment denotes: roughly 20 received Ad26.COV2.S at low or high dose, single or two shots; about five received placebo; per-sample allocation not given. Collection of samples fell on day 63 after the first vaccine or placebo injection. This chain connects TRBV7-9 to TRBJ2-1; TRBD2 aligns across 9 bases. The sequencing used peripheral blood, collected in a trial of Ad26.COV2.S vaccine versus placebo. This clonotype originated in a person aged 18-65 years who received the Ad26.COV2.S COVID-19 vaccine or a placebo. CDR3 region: CASSLVRGGVSNEQFF. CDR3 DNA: TGTGCCAGCAGCTTAGTGCGCGGGGGGGTTTCGAATGAGCAGTTCTTC.